This TCR beta chain was obtained from a study of control samples from healthy donors and cancer patients. The assay was immunoSEQ multiplex PCR, and TCRdb's table has in-frame clones only and misses some. The profile shows more than 25,000 clones, around 94% of them singletons. CDR3 length: 12 amino acids. V gave up 3 bases and J gave up 7 bases, with 9 bases separating them. Looked up from germline, CDR1 is LNHDA and CDR2 is SQIVND (reference sequence). The sequenced sample was blood. This chain links TRBV19 with TRBJ1-2; D unresolved. The clonotype comes from a man in his fifties or sixties in good health. This CDR3 reads CASSITGFGYTF. For the CDR3, the DNA is TGTGCCAGTAGTATTACGGGGTTTGGCTACACCTTC.